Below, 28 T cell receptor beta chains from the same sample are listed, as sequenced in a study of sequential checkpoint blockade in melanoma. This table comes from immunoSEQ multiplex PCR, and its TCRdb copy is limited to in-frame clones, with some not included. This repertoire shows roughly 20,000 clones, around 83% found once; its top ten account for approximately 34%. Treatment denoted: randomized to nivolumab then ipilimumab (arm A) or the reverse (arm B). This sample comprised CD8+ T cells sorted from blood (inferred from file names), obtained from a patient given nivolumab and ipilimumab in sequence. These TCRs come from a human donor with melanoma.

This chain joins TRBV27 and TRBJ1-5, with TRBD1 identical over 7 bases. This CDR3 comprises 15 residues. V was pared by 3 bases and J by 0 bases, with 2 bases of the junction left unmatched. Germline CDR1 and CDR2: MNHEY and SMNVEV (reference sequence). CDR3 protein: CASSFRGVSNQPQHF. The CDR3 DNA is TGTGCCAGCAGTTTCAGGGGGGTTAGCAATCAGCCCCAGCATTTT.

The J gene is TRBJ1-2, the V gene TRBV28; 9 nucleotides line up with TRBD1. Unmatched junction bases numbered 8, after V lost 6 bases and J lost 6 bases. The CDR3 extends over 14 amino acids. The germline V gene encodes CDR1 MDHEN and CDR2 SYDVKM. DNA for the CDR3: TGTGCCAGCAGGACGTATAGGGACAGGGATGGCTACACCTTC. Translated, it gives CASRTYRDRDGYTF.

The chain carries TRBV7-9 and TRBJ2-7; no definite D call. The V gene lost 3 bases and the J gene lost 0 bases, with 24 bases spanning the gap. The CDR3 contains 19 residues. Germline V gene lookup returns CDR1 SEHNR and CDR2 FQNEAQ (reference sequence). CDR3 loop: CASSFPGPPNSLSSYEQYF. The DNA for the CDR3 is TGTGCCAGCAGCTTTCCCGGCCCGCCGAACAGCCTCAGCTCCTACGAGCAGTACTTC. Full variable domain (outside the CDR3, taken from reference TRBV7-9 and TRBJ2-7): DTGVSQNPRHKITKRGQNVTFRCDPISEHNRLYWYRQTLGQGPEFLTYFQNEAQLEKSRLLSDRFSAERPKGSFSTLEIQRTEQGDSAMYLCASSFPGPPNSLSSYEQYFGPGTRLTVT.

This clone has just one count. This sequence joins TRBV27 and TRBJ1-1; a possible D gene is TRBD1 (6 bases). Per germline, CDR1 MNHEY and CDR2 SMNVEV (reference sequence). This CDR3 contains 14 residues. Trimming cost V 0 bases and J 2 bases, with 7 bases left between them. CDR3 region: CASSLSGGNTEAFF. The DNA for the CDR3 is TGTGCCAGCAGTTTATCAGGGGGAAACACTGAAGCTTTCTTT.

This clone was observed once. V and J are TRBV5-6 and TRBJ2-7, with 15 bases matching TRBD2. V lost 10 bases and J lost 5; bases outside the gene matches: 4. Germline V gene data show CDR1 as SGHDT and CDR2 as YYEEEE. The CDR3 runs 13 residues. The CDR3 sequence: CAVGLAGGNEQYF. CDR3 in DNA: TGTGCCGTGGGACTAGCGGGGGGAAACGAGCAGTACTTC. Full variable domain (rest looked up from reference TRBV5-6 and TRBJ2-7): DAGVTQSPTHLIKTRGQQVTLRCSPKSGHDTVSWYQQALGQGPQFIFQYYEEEERQRGNFPDRFSGHQFPNYSSELNVNALLLGDSALYLCAVGLAGGNEQYFGPGTRLTVT.

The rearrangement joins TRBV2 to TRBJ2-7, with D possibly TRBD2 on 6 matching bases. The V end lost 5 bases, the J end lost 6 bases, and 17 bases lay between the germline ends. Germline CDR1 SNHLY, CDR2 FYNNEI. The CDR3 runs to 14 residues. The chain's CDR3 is CASSPLADAFEQYF. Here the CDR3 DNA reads TGTGCCAGCAGTCCCTTAGCGGATGCCTTCGAGCAGTACTTC. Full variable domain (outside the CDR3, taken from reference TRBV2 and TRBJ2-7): EPEVTQTPSHQVTQMGQEVILRCVPISNHLYFYWYRQILGQKVEFLVSFYNNEISEKSEIFDDQFSVERPDGSNFTLKIRSTKLEDSAMYFCASSPLADAFEQYFGPGTRLTVT.

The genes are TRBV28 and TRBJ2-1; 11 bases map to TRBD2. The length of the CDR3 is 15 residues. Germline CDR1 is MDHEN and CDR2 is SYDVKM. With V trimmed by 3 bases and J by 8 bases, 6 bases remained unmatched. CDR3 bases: TGTGCCAGCAGTTTCATAGCGGGAGGGCCGGATGAGCAGTTCTTC. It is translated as CASSFIAGGPDEQFF.

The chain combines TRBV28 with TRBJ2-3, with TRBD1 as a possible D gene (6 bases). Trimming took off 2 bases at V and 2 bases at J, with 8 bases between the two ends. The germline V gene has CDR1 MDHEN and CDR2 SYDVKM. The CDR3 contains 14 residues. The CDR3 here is CASSLTGPTDTQYF. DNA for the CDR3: TGTGCCAGCAGTTTAACAGGGCCCACAGATACGCAGTATTTT.

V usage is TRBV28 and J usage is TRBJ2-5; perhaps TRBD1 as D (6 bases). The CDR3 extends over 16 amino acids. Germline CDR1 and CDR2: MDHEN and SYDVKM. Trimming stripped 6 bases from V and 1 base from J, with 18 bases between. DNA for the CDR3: TGTGCCAGCAGCCGTTCGTGGGCAGGGGTCCAAGAGACCCAGTACTTC. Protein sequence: CASSRSWAGVQETQYF.

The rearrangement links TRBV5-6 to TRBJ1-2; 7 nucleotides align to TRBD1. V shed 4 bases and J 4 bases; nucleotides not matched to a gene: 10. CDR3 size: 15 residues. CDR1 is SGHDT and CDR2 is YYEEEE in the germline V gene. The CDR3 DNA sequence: TGTGCCAGCAGCAACCCGACAGGGCATCCCTATGGCTACACCTTC. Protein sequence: CASSNPTGHPYGYTF.

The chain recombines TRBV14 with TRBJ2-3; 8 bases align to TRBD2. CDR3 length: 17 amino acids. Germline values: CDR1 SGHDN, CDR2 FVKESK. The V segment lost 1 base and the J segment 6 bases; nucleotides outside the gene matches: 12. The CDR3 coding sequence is TGTGCCAGCAGCCAAGTCATCACGGGAGGGCCTGGGGATACGCAGTATTTT. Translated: CASSQVITGGPGDTQYF.

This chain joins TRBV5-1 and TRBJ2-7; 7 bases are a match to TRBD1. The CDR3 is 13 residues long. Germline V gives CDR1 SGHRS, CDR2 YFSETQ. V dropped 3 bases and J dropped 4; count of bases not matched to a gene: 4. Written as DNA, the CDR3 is TGCGCCAGCAGCTCAACAGGGGCTTACGAGCAGTACTTC. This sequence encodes CASSSTGAYEQYF. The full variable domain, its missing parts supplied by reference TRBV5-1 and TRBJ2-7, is KAGVTQTPRYLIKTRGQQVTLSCSPISGHRSVSWYQQTPGQGLQFLFEYFSETQRNKGNFPGRFSGRQFSNSRSEMNVSTLELGDSALYLCASSSTGAYEQYFGPGTRLTVT.

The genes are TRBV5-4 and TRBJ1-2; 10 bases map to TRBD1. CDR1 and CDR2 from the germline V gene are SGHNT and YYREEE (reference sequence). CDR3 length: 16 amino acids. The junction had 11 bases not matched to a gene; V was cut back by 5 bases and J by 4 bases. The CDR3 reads CASRPIPGQGSYGYTF. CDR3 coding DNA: TGTGCCAGCAGGCCTATTCCGGGACAGGGGAGCTATGGCTACACCTTC.

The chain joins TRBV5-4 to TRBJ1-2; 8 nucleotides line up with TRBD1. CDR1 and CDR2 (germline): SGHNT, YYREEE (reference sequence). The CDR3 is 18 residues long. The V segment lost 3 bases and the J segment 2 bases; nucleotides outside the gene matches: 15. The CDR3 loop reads CASSSGQGSDLRNYGYTF. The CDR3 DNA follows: TGTGCCAGCAGCTCAGGACAGGGCTCAGACCTCCGAAACTATGGCTACACCTTC.

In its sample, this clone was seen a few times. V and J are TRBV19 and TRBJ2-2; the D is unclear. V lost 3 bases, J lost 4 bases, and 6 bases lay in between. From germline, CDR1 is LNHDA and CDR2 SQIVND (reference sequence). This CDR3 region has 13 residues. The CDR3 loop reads CASSIASTGELFF. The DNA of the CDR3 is TGTGCCAGTAGTATCGCGTCCACCGGGGAGCTGTTTTTT. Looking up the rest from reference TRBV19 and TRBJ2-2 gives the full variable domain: DGGITQSPKYLFRKEGQNVTLSCEQNLNHDAMYWYRQDPGQGLRLIYYSQIVNDFQKGDIAEGYSVSREKKESFPLTVTSAQKNPTAFYLCASSIASTGELFFGEGSRLTVL.

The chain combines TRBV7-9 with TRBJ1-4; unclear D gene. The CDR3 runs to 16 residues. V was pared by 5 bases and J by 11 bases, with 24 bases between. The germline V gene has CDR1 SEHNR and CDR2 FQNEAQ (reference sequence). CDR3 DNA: TGTGCCAGCAGCGATACAGTGGGCGTGGATCAACGGAAACTGTTTTTT. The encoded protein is CASSDTVGVDQRKLFF.

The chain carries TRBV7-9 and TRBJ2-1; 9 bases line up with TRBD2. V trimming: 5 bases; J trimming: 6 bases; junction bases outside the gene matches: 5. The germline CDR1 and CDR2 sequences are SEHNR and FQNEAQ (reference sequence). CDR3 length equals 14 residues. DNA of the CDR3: TGTGCCAGCAGCGGGGCGCGGGGGGGCAATGAGCAGTTCTTC. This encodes CASSGARGGNEQFF.

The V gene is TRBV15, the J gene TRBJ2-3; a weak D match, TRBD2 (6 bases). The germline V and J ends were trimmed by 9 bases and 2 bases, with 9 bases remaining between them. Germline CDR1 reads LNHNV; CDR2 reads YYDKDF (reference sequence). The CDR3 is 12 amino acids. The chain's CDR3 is CATAGLTDTQYF. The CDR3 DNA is TGTGCCACGGCGGGGCTCACAGATACGCAGTATTTT.

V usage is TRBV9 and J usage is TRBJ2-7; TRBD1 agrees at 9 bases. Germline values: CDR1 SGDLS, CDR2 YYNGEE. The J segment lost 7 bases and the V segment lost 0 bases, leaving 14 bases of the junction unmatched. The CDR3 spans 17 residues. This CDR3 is CASSVEGGPRQGEEQYF. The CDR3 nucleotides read TGTGCCAGCAGCGTAGAGGGAGGGCCCAGACAGGGGGAAGAGCAGTACTTC.

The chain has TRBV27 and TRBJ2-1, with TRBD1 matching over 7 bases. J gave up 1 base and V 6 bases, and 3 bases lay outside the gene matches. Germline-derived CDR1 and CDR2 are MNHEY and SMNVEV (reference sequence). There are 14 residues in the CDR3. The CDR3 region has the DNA TGTGCCAGCAGACCGACAGGGTCCTACAATGAGCAGTTCTTC. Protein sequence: CASRPTGSYNEQFF.

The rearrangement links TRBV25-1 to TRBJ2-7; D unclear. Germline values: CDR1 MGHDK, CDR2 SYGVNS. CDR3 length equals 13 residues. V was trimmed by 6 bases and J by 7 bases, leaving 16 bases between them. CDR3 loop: CASSPAVFAEQYF. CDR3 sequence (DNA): TGTGCCAGCAGCCCTGCAGTGTTCGCTGAGCAGTACTTC.

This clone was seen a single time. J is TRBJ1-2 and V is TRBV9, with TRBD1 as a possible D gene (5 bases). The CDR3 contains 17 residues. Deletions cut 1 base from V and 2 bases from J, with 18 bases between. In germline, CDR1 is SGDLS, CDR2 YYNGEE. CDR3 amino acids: CASSVYGDSKGNYGYTF. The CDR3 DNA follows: TGTGCCAGCAGCGTATATGGAGACAGCAAAGGGAACTATGGCTACACCTTC.

The CDR3 reads CASSYGQGATQYF. The CDR3 DNA reads TGTGCCAGCAGCTACGGACAGGGGGCCACCCAGTACTTC. The chain links TRBV6-5 to TRBJ2-5, with 11 bases lining up with TRBD1. This CDR3 is 13 amino acids long. The germline V gene encodes CDR1 MNHEY and CDR2 SVGAGI. V shed 6 bases and J 8 bases; nucleotides not matched to a gene: 5.

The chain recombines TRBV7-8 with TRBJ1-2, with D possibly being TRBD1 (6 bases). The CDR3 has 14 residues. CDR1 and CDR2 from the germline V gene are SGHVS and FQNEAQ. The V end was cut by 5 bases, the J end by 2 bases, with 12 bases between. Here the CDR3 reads CASSPTTGNYGYTF. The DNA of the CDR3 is TGTGCCAGCAGCCCAACAACAGGGAACTATGGCTACACCTTC. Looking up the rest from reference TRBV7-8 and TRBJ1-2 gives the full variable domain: GAGVSQSPRYKVAKRGQDVALRCDPISGHVSLFWYQQALGQGPEFLTYFQNEAQLDKSGLPSDRFFAERPEGSVSTLKIQRTQQEDSAVYLCASSPTTGNYGYTFGSGTRLTVV.

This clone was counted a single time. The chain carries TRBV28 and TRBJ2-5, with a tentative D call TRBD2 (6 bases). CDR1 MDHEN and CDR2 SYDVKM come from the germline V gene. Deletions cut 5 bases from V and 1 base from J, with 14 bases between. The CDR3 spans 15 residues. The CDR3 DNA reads TGTGCCAGCAGTGCCGGGAGAGCACGCCAAGAGACCCAGTACTTC. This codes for CASSAGRARQETQYF.

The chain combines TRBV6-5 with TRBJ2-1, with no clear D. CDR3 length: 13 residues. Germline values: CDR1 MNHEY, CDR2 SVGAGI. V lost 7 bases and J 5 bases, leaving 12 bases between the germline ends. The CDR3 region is CASNSNSHNEQFF. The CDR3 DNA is TGTGCCAGCAACAGCAACAGTCACAATGAGCAGTTCTTC.

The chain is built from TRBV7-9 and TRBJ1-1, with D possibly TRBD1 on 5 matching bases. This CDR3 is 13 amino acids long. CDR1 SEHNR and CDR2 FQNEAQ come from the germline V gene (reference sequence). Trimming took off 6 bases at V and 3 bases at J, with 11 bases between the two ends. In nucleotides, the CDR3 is TGTGCCAGCAGGGGGCCGTTAGACACTGAAGCTTTCTTT. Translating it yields CASRGPLDTEAFF.

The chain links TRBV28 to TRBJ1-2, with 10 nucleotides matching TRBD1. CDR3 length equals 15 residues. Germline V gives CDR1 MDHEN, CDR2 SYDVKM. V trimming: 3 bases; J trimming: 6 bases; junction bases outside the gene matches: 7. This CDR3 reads CASSFLIGTGDGYTF. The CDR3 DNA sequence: TGTGCCAGCAGTTTCCTCATCGGGACAGGGGATGGCTACACCTTC.